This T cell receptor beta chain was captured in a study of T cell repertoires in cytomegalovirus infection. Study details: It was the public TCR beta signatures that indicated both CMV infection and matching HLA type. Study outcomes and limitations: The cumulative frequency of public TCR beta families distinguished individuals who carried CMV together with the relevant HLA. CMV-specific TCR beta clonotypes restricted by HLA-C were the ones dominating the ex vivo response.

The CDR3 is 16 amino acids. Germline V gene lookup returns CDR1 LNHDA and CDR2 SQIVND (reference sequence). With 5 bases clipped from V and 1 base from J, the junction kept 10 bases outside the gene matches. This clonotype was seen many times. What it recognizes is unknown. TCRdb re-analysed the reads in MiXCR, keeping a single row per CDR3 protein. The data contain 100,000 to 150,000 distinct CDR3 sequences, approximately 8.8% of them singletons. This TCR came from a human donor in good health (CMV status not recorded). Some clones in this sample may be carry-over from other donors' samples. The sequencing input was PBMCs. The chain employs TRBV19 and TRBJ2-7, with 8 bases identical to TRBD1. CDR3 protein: CASSAIPGTGSYEQYF. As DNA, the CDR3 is TGTGCCAGTAGTGCTATTCCCGGGACAGGATCCTACGAGCAGTACTTC.